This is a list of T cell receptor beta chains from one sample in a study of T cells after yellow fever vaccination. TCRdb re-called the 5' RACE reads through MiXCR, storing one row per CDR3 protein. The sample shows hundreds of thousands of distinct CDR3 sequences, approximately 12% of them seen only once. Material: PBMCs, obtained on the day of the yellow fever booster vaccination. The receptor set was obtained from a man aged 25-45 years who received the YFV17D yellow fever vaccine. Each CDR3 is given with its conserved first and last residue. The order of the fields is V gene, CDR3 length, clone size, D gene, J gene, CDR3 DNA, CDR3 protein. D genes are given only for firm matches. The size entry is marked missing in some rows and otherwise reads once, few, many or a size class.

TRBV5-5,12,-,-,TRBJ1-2,TGTGCCAGCAGCCTGGGGCTCCATTGCTACACCTTC,CASSLGLHCYTF
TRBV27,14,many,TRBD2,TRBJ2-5,TGTGCCAGCAAGACGGGACTAGCGGGAGAGACCCAGTACTTC,CASKTGLAGETQYF
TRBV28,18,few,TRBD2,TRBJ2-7,TGTGCCAGCAGTCCCCCGGATAGCGGGACTTCTAGTGAACACGAGCAGTACTTC,CASSPPDSGTSSEHEQYF
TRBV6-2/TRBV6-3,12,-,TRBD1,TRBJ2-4,TGTGCCAGCAGGACAGGGGTCGACATTCAGTACTTC,CASRTGVDIQYF
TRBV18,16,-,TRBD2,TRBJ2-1,TGTGCCAGCTCAGCCGGGACTAGCGGGGCCTACAATGAGCAGTTCTTC,CASSAGTSGAYNEQFF
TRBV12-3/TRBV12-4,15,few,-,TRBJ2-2,TGTGCCAGCAGGAGGAGTGCCGGAAACACCGGGGAGCTGTTTTTT,CASRRSAGNTGELFF
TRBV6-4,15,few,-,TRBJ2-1,TGTGCCAGCAGCCTTGAGCATAGTTCGGGCAATGAGCAGTTCTTC,CASSLEHSSGNEQFF
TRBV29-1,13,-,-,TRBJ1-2,TGCAGCGTTGACGGCGGGATTTTTTATGGCTACACCTTC,CSVDGGIFYGYTF
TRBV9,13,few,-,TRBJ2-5,TGTGCCAGTTCGACTAACCAACAAGAGACCCAGTACTTC,CASSTNQQETQYF
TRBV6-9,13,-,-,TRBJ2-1,TGTGCCATCTCGGGACACCCGTGGGATGAGCAGTTCTTC,CAISGHPWDEQFF
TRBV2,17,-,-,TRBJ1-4,TGTGCCAGCACCCCCCCCGGGGGGGGACGGGGTAATGAAAAACTGTTTTTT,CASTPPGGGRGNEKLFF
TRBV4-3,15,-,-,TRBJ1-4,TGCGCCAGCAGCCAACGGGGTACAGCGGTAGTAAAACTGTTTTTT,CASSQRGTAVVKLFF
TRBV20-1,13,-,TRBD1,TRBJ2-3,TGCAGTGCTAGGAGGGGGCTTGGTGATACGCAGTATTTT,CSARRGLGDTQYF
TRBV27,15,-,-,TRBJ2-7,TGTGCCAGCAGTTTATATACACGGCCTACCTACGAGCAGTACTTC,CASSLYTRPTYEQYF
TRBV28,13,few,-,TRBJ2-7,TGTGCCAGCAGTTTATTCCAGCTATACGAGCAGTACTTC,CASSLFQLYEQYF
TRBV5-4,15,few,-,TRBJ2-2,TGTGCCAGCAGCAGGGGACGGACGAACACCGGGGAGCTGTTTTTT,CASSRGRTNTGELFF
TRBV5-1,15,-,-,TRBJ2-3,TGCGCCAGCAGCTCGCAGGCAACAAGCACAGATACGCAGTATTTT,CASSSQATSTDTQYF
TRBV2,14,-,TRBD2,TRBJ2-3,TGTGCCAGCGGGGGACTAGCGGATTTAGATACGCAGTATTTT,CASGGLADLDTQYF
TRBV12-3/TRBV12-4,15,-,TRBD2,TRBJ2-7,TGTGCCAGCAGACGGACTAGCGGGAGGAGGGGCGAGCAGTACTTC,CASRRTSGRRGEQYF
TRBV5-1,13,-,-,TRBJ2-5,TGCGCCAGCAGCTCCGACACCCTCCGGGCCCAGTACTTC,CASSSDTLRAQYF
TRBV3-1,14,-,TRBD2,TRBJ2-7,TGTGCCAGCAGCCGAACCCAGCGGGGGCACGAGCAGTACTTC,CASSRTQRGHEQYF
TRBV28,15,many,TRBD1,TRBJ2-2,TGTGCCAGCATCTGGCAGGGGGTGAACACCGGGGAGCTGTTTTTT,CASIWQGVNTGELFF
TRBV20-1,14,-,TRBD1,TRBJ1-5,TGCAGTGCCCGGGACAGGGGGCTCGATCAGCCCCAGCATTTT,CSARDRGLDQPQHF
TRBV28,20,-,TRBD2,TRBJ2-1,TGTGCCAGCAATACTGGGACTAGCGTCAGAGAGGATTGGGTCTACAATGAGCAGTTCTTC,CASNTGTSVREDWVYNEQFF
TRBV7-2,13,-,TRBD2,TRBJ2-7,TGTGCCAGCAGCTTAGGCCTTAGCGGGGCAAAGCGCTTC,CASSLGLSGAKRF
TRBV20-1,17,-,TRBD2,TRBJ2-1,TGCAGTGCTTTGGGCCCCACCTCTAGCGGGGGAAACTATGAGCAGTTCTTC,CSALGPTSSGGNYEQFF
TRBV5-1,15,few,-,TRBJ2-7,TGCGCCAGCCTCCCCCAGGGTGGGATTGATGGCGAGCAGTACTTC,CASLPQGGIDGEQYF
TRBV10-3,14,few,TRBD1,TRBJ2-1,TGTGCCATCACCCGGACAGGGGTCTACAATGAGCAGTTCTTC,CAITRTGVYNEQFF
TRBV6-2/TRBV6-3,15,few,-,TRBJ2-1,TGTGCCAGCAGTTACCCCCCGGGGTCTGACGTTCTAGGCATCTTC,CASSYPPGSDVLGIF
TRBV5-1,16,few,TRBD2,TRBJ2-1,TGCGCCAGCAGCTCGGAACCGGGACTATCAGGGAATGAGCAGTTCTTC,CASSSEPGLSGNEQFF
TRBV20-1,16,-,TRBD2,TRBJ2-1,TGCTGTGCTACCAAAGGGACTAGCCCACTGGGGAATGAGCAGTTCTTC,CCATKGTSPLGNEQFF
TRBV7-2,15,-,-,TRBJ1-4,TGTGCCAGCAGCCCCTGGGCGGGGGTAGGGGAAAAACTGTTTTTT,CASSPWAGVGEKLFF
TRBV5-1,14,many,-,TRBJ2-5,TGTGCCAGCAGCTCCGGGACACCTCAAGAGACCCAGTACTTC,CASSSGTPQETQYF
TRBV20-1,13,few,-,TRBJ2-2,TGCAGTGCCACCTCACAGCACACCGGGGAGCTGTTTTTT,CSATSQHTGELFF
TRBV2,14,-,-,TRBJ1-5,TGTGCCAGCAGTGAACTTCATAGCAATCAGCCCCAGCATTTT,CASSELHSNQPQHF
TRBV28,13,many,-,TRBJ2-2,TGTGCCAGCACCCTCCTATCCACCGGGGAGCTGTTTTTT,CASTLLSTGELFF
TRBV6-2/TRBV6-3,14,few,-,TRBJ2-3,TGTGCCAGCACCCAGTGGCAAAACACAGATACGCAGTATTTT,CASTQWQNTDTQYF
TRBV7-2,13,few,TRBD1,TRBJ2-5,TGTGCCAGTGGACAGGGGGCGGTTGAGACCCAGTACTTC,CASGQGAVETQYF
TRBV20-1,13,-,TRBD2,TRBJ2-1,TGCAGCCCTGGGGCTAGCGGGCTAAATGAGCAGTTCTTC,CSPGASGLNEQFF
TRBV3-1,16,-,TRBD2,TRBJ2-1,TGTGCCAGCAGCCAAGTAGCGGGAGTTGGTTTCCATGAGCAGTTCTTC,CASSQVAGVGFHEQFF
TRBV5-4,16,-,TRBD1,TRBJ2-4,TGTGCCAGCAGCCGTTCCAGCCGACAGGGAGAGAACATTCAGTACTTC,CASSRSSRQGENIQYF
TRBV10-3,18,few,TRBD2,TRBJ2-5,TGTGCCATCAGTGAGTCAGGAGGGGGAGCGGGAGTGGAGGAGACCCAGTACTTC,CAISESGGGAGVEETQYF
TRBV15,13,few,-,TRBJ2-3,TGTGCCACCAGCATTCCTCGAACAGATACGCAGTATTTT,CATSIPRTDTQYF
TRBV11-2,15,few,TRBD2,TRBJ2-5,TGTGCCAGCAGCCGAGGGACTAGCGAGACGGAGACCCAGTACTTC,CASSRGTSETETQYF
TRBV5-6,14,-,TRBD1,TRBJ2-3,TGTGCCAGCAGCCCCCGTACACAGGGGGATACGCAGTATTTT,CASSPRTQGDTQYF
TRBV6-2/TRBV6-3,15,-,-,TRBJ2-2,TGTGCCAGCAGTTTACCAGGACAGATACACGGGGAGCTGTTTTTT,CASSLPGQIHGELFF
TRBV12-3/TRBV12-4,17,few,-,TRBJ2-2,TGTGCCAGCAGTTGGACTACTACGGAGATGAACACCGGGGAGCTGTTTTTT,CASSWTTTEMNTGELFF
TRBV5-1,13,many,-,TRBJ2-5,TGCGCCAGCAGCATTAGCGGCCAAGAGACCCAGTACTTC,CASSISGQETQYF
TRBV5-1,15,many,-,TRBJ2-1,TGCGCCAGCAGCCCCGGGGCAGGGGACTACAATGAGCAGTTCTTC,CASSPGAGDYNEQFF